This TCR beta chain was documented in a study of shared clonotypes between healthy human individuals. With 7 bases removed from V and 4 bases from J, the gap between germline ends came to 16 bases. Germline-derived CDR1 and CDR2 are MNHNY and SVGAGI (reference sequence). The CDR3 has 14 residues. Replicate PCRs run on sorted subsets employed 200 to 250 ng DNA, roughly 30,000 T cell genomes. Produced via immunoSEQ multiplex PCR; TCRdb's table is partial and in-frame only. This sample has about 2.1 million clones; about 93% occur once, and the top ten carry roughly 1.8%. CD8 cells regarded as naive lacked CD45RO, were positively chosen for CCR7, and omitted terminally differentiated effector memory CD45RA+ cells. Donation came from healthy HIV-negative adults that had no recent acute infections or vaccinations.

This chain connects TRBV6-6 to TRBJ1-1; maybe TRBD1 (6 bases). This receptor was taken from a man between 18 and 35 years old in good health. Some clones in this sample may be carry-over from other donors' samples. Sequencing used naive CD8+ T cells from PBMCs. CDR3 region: CASTGEDSLTEAFF. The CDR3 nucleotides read TGTGCCAGCACTGGGGAGGACAGCCTCACTGAAGCTTTCTTT.